The sequence of this T cell receptor (beta chain) was determined in a study of monozygotic twins with inflammatory bowel disease. The length of the CDR3 is 14 residues. Germline V gene sequence: CDR1 LGHNT, CDR2 FRNRAP. Whole-study findings and limits: Twins classed as concordant or discordant showed no difference in repertoire similarity, possibly from limited power. TCRbeta diversity (inverse Simpson) was lower in IBD patients than in healthy co-twins.

No DNA is given; TCRdb re-called the 5' RACE reads and lists each CDR3 protein once. The sample table sets out approximately 330,000 distinct CDR3 sequences. Each donor gave roughly 2.5 ml of peripheral blood. A note on this clonotype: Its cognate antigen is unknown.

The sample consisted of blood. The clonotype comes from a human donor with ulcerative colitis or Crohn's disease, or a healthy co-twin of an affected twin (not recorded which). J is TRBJ2-1 and V is TRBV12-5. The CDR3 loop reads CASGLTNTLDEQFF.